This entry describes one T cell receptor (beta chain). What it recognizes is unknown. The germline V gene has CDR1 MNHEY and CDR2 SVGAGI. The CDR3 covers 15 residues. V lost 0 bases to trimming and J lost 6 bases; unmatched junction nucleotides: 5. The PCR used 60 Vbeta and 13 Jbeta primers. Per the original data handling: A later analysis tallied about 80 million unique TCR beta chains, some 12 million of them shared. The method was immunoSEQ multiplex PCR; TCRdb's version includes in-frame clones alone and lacks a portion of them. The D gene and trimming were derived from the DNA, and the V and J assignments and clone size from that table. The sample holds over 80,000 clones. The data were obtained in a study of cytomegalovirus exposure and HLA in healthy donors. Findings and limits, study-wide: Within the data, a cluster of highly shared sequence variants was likely a sequencing artifact. More clonal expansion characterized HLA-associated TCR beta chains than equally common others in a later analysis. One variant, a missense change in DCLRE1C, was linked in a later analysis to TCR beta V- and J-gene trimming.

The sequenced material came from PBMCs. This TCR was sampled from a girl aged 5-17 years in good health and CMV-seropositive. V is TRBV6-5 and J is TRBJ1-5, with TRBD1 matching over 7 bases. The CDR3 nucleotides read TGTGCCAGCAGTTACTCAGGGGGCGCGGGTCAGCCCCAGCATTTT. It translates to CASSYSGGAGQPQHF.